Below, 10 T cell receptor beta chains from the same sample are listed, as sequenced in a study of blood T cell repertoires in COVID-19. The table came from immunoSEQ multiplex PCR; TCRdb's copy has only in-frame clones and leaves some out. The table lists 120,000 or so clones, around 86% of them singletons. Sequenced input: peripheral blood. The receptors shown here come from a man older than 75 with active or convalescent COVID-19.

The chain uses TRBV5-4 and TRBJ1-6, with D possibly matching TRBD1 (6 bases). The V gene lost 4 bases and the J gene lost 9 bases, with 14 bases spanning the gap. The CDR3 is made up of 14 amino acids. Germline assignment: CDR1 SGHNT and CDR2 YYREEE (reference sequence). CDR3 in DNA: TGTGCCAGCAGCCCCCGGGACAACGGTTCACCCCTCCACTTT. This translates into CASSPRDNGSPLHF.

J is TRBJ2-3 and V is TRBV7-2; 8 nucleotides line up with TRBD1. Germline V gene sequence: CDR1 SGHTA, CDR2 FQGNSA. The CDR3 is made up of 16 amino acids. Trimming at V came to 5 bases and at J to 5 bases, leaving 12 bases not matched to a gene. CDR3 sequence reads: CASSVKSGGRGDTQYF. The CDR3 region has the DNA TGTGCCAGCAGCGTAAAATCAGGGGGCCGCGGAGATACGCAGTATTTT.

This chain connects TRBV4-3 to TRBJ1-3; no definite D call. The CDR3 loop spans 16 amino acids. Trimming took off 1 base at V and 0 bases at J, with 10 bases between the two ends. Germline loops: CDR1 LGHNA, CDR2 YSLEER. The CDR3 region has the DNA TGCGCCAGCAGCCAAGTCACTGACAACTCTGGAAACACCATATATTTT. Protein product: CASSQVTDNSGNTIYF.

This chain uses TRBV7-7 with TRBJ2-1; tentatively, D is TRBD2 (5 bases). V was cut by 4 bases and J by 8 bases, with 15 bases left in between. Germline CDR1 reads SSHAT; CDR2 reads FNYEAQ (reference sequence). The CDR3 runs to 14 residues. The CDR3 DNA follows: TGTGCCAGCAGCTCATTGGGAGTATCGGATGAGCAGTTCTTC. Protein: CASSSLGVSDEQFF. The whole variable domain, filled in from reference TRBV7-7 and TRBJ2-1, reads GAGVSQSPRYKVTKRGQDVTLRCDPISSHATLYWYQQALGQGPEFLTYFNYEAQPDKSGLPSDRFSAERPEGSISTLTIQRTEQRDSAMYRCASSSLGVSDEQFFGPGTRLTVL.

V gene TRBV6-5 combines with J gene TRBJ1-5, with D tentatively TRBD1 (5 bases). The germline CDR1 and CDR2 sequences are MNHEY and SVGAGI. This CDR3 comprises 13 residues. V was shortened by 7 bases and J by 4 bases, with 11 bases between the two germline ends. Written as DNA, the CDR3 is TGTGCCAGCACCCGTGACAGAAATCAGCCCCAGCATTTT. Protein: CASTRDRNQPQHF.

The V gene is TRBV19, the J gene TRBJ1-5, with 8 bases that match TRBD1. CDR3 length equals 15 residues. CDR1 and CDR2 from the germline V gene are LNHDA and SQIVND (reference sequence). Trimming removed 2 bases from V and 4 bases from J; junction bases left unmatched: 4. This CDR3 reads CASSIQGAGNQPQHF. The DNA of the CDR3 is TGTGCCAGTAGTATACAGGGGGCTGGGAATCAGCCCCAGCATTTT.

J is TRBJ2-7 and V is TRBV7-2, with D uncertain. Germline V gene lookup returns CDR1 SGHTA and CDR2 FQGNSA. This CDR3 contains 13 residues. Trimming removed 2 bases at V and 3 bases at J, with 8 bases between. The CDR3 loop is CASSLQANYEQYF. The DNA for the CDR3 is TGTGCCAGCAGCTTACAGGCCAACTACGAGCAGTACTTC. Full variable domain (missing parts from reference TRBV7-2 and TRBJ2-7): GAGVSQSPSNKVTEKGKDVELRCDPISGHTALYWYRQSLGQGLEFLIYFQGNSAPDKSGLPSDRFSAERTGGSVSTLTIQRTQQEDSAVYLCASSLQANYEQYFGPGTRLTVT.

This chain uses TRBV4-1 with TRBJ1-2; TRBD1 might be the D (5 bases). V lost 0 bases and J 3 bases, leaving 20 bases between the germline ends. The CDR3 is 18 amino acids. CDR1 and CDR2 from the germline V gene are MGHRA and YSYEKL. The CDR3 DNA sequence: TGCGCCAGCAGCCAAGATAATAGCGGAAGAGGGGTCGACTATGGCTACACCTTC. Translated: CASSQDNSGRGVDYGYTF.

The chain links TRBV6-2 or TRBV6-3 to TRBJ2-4; no reliable D call. Germline lookup yields CDR1 MNHEY and CDR2 SVGEGT. Trimming stripped 2 bases from V and 8 bases from J, with 16 bases between. CDR3 length: 15 residues. The CDR3 DNA sequence: TGTGCCAGCAGTTACACTGGGCTACCCACGGACATTCAGTACTTC. This sequence encodes CASSYTGLPTDIQYF.

Only one count was recorded for this clone. CDR3 sequence reads: CASSFGGAYEQYF. CDR3 nucleotide sequence: TGCGCCAGCAGCTTCGGGGGGGCTTACGAGCAGTACTTC. The chain employs TRBV5-1 and TRBJ2-7; 8 bases match TRBD2. Germline trimming cut 2 bases from V and 4 bases from J; bases unmatched to any gene: 2. Germline V lookup: CDR1 SGHRS, CDR2 YFSETQ. The CDR3 extends over 13 amino acids.